The sequence of this TCR beta chain was determined in a study of T cell responses to AZD1222 COVID-19 vaccine. About the research overall: Pooled samples include second doses given at about 4 or 12 weeks.

Trimming left V 5 bases short and J 6 bases short, with 13 bases between. The CDR3 consists of 14 residues. The germline V gene has CDR1 LNHNV and CDR2 YYDKDF (reference sequence). Concerning this clone itself: The target antigen is unknown.

The study, taken as a whole, reports: The donors showed a predominance of white British ancestry and of females, with possible underestimation of clonal diversity. Of the AZD1222 recipients, only 5 or 6 were seropositive at baseline.

The assay was immunoSEQ multiplex PCR, and TCRdb's table has in-frame clones only and misses some. The data hold over 95,000 clones, with around 89% observed a single time. The chain has TRBV15 and TRBJ1-4; maybe TRBD1 (6 bases). The sequenced sample was peripheral blood, obtained on day 0 of AZD1222 vaccination. This TCR was recovered from an adult in good health. The CDR3 loop is CATSPRRGDEKLFF. The CDR3 DNA reads as TGTGCCACCAGCCCGCGCAGGGGAGATGAAAAACTGTTTTTT.